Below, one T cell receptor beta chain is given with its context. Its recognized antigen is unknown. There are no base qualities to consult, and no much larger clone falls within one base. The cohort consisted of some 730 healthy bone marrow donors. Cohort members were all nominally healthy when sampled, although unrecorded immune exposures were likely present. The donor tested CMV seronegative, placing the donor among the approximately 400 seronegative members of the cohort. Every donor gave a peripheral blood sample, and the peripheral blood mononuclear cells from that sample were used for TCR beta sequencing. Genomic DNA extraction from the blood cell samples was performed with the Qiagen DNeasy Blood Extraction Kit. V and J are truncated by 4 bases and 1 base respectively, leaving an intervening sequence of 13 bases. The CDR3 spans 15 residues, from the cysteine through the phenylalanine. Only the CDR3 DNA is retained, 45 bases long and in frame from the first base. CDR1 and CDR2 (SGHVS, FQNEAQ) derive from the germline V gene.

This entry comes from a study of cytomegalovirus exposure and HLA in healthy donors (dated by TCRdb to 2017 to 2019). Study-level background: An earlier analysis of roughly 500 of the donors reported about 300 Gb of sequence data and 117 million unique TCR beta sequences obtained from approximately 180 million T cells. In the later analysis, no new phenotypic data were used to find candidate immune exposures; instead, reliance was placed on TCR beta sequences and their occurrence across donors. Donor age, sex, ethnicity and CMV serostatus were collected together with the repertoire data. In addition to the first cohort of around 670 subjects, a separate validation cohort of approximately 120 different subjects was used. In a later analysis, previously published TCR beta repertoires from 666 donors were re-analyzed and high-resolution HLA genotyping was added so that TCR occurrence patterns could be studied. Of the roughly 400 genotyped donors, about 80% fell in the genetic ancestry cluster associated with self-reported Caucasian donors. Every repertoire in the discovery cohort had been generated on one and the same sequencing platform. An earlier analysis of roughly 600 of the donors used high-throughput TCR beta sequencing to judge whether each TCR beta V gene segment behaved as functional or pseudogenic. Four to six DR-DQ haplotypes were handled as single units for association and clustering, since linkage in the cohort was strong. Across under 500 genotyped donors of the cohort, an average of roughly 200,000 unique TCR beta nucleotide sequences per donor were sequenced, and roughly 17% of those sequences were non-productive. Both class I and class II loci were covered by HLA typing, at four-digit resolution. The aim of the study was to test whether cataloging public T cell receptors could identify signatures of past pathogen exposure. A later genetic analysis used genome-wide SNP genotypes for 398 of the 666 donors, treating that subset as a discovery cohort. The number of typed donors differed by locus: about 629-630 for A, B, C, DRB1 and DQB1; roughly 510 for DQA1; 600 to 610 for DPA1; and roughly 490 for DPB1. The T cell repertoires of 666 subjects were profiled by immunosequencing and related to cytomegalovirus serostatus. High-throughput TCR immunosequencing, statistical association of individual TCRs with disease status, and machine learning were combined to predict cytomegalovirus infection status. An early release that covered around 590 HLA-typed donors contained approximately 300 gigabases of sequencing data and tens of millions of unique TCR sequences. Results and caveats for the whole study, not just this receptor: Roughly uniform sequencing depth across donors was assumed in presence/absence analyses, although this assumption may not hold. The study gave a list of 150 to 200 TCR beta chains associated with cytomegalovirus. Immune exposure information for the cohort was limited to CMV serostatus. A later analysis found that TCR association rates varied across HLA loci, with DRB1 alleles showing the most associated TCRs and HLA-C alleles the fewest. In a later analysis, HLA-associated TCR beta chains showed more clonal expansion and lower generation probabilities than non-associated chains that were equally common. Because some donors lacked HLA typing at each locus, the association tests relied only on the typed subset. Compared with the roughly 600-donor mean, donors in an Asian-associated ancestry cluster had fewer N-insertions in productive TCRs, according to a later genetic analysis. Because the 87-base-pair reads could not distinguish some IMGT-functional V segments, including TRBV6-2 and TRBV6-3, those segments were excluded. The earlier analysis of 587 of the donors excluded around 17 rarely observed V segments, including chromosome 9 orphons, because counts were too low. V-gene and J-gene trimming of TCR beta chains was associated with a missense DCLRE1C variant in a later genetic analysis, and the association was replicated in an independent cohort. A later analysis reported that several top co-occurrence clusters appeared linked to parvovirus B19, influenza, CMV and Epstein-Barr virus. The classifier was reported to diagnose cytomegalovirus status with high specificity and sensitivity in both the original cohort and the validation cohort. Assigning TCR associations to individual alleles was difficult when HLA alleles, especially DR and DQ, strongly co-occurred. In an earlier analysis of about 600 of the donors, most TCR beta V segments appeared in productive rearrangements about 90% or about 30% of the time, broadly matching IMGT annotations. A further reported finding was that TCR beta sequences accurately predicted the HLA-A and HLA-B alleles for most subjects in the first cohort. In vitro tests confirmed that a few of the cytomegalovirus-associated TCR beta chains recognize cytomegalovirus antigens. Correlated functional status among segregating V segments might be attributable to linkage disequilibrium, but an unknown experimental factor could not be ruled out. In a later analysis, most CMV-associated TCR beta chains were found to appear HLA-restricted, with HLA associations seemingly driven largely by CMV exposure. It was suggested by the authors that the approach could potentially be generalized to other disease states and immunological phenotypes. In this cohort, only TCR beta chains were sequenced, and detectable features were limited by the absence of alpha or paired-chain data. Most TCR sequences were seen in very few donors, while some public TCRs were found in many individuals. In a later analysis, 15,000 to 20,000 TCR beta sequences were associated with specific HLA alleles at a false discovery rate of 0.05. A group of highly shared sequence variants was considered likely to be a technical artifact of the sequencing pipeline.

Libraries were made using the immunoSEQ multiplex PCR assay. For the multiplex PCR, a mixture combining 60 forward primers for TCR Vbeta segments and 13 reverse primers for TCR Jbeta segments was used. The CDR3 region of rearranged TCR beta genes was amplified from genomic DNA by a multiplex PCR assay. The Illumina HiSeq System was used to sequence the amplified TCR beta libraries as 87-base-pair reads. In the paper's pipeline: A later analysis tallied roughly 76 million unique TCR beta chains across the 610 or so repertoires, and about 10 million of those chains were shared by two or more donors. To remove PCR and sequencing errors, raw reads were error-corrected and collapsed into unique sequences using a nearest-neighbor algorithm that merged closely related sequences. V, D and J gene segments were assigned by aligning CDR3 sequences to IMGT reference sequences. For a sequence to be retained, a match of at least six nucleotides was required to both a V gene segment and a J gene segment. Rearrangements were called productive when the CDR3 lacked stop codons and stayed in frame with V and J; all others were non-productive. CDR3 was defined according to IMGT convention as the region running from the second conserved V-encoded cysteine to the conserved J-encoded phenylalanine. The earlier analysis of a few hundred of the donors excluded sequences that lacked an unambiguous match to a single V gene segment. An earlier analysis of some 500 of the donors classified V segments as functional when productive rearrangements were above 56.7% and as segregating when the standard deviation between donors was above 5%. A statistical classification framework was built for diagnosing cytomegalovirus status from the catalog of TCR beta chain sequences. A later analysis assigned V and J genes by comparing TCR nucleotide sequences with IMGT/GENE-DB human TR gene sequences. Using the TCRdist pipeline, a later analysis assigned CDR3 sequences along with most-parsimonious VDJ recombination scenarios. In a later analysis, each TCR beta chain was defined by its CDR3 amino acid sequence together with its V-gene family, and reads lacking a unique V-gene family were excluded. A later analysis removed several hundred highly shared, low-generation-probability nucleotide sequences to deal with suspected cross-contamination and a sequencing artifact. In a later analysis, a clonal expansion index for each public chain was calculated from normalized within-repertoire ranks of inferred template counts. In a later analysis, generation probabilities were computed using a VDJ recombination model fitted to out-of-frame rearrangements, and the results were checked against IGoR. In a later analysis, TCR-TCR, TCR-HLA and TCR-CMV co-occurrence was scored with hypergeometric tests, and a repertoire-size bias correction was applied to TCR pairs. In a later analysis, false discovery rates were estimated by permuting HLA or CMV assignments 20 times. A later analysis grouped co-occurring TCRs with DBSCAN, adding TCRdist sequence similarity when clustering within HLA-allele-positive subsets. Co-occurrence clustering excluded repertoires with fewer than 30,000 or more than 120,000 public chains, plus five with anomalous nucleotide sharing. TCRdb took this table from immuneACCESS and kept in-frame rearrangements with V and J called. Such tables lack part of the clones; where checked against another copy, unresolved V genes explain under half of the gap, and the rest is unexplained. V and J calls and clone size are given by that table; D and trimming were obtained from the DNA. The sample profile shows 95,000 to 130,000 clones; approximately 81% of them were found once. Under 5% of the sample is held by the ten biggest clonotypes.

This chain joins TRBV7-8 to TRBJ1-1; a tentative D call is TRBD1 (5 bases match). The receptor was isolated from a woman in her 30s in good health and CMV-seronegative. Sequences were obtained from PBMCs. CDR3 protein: CASSSSGLWNTEAFF. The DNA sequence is TGTGCCAGCAGCTCCTCAGGGTTGTGGAACACTGAAGCTTTCTTT.